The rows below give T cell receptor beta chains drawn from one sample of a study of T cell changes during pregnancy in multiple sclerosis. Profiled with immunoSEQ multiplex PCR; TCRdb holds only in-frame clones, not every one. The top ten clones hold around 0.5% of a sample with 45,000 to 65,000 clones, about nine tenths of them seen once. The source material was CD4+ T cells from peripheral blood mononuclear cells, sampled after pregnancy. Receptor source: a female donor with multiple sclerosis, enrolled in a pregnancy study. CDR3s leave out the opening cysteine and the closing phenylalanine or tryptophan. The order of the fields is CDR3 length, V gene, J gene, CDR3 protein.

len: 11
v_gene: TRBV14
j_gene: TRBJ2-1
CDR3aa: ASSQVRGYEQF

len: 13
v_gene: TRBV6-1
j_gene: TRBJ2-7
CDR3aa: ASSAVTSGYYEQY

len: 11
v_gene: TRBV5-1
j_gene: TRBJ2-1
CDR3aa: ASSPEGVAEQF

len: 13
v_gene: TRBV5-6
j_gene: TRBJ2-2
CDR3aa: ASSLVGPNTGELF

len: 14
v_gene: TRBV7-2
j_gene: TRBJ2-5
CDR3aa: ASSLAPSGSQETQY

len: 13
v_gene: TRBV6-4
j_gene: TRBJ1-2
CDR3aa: ASSDHPGQPYGYT

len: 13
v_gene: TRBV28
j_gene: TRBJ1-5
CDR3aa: ASSLFDRPNQPQH

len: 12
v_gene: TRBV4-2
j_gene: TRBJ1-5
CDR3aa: ASSQDRPDQPQH

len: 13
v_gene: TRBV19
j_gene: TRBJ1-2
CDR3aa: ASSPQGQGVSGYT

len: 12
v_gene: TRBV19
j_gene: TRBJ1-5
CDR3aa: ASSTDRGGGPQH

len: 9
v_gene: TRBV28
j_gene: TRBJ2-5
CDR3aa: ASRSIETQY

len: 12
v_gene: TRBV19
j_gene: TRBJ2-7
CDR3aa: ASRWDRSSYEQY

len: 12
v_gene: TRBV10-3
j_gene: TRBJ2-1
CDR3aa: AISAAGSYNEQF